These T cell receptor beta chains were read from a single sample in a study of control samples from healthy donors and cancer patients. Clones were read by immunoSEQ multiplex PCR, and TCRdb kept only the in-frame ones, dropping some. Altogether around 150,000 clones are present, around nine tenths being singletons, with the ten largest covering roughly 5%. What was sequenced was blood. These receptors were obtained from a man aged 25 to 40 in good health. Both conserved end residues are part of each CDR3. D genes are given only for firm matches. Clone size appears in some rows only: once, few, many, or a class for an expanded clone.

CDR3aa: CASSLGVKLEQFF
CDR3nt: TGTGCCAGCAGTTTGGGTGTAAAGCTCGAGCAGTTCTTC
j_gene: TRBJ2-1
abundance: NA
d_gene: NA
v_gene: TRBV12-3/TRBV12-4

CDR3aa: CASSLEPGRGNSYEQYF
CDR3nt: TGTGCCAGCAGCTTAGAACCGGGCAGGGGGAATTCCTACGAGCAGTACTTC
j_gene: TRBJ2-7
abundance: NA
d_gene: TRBD1
v_gene: TRBV11-3

CDR3aa: CAWRNMGANEQYF
CDR3nt: TGTGCCTGGAGGAACATGGGGGCTAACGAGCAGTACTTC
j_gene: TRBJ2-7
abundance: NA
d_gene: NA
v_gene: TRBV30

CDR3aa: CASTQNPGMNTEAFF
CDR3nt: TGTGCCAGTACCCAAAATCCGGGGATGAACACTGAAGCTTTCTTT
j_gene: TRBJ1-1
abundance: NA
d_gene: NA
v_gene: TRBV19

CDR3aa: CASSRSEGRLSGNTIYF
CDR3nt: TGTGCCAGCAGTAGATCGGAGGGGAGGCTCTCTGGAAACACCATATATTTT
j_gene: TRBJ1-3
abundance: NA
d_gene: NA
v_gene: TRBV13

CDR3aa: CASSPRGGQGNNSPLHF
CDR3nt: TGTGCCAGCAGCCCCAGAGGCGGGCAGGGAAATAATTCACCCCTCCACTTT
j_gene: TRBJ1-6
abundance: NA
d_gene: NA
v_gene: TRBV7-8

CDR3aa: CAWRLANTEAFF
CDR3nt: TGTGCCTGGAGGTTGGCCAACACTGAAGCTTTCTTT
j_gene: TRBJ1-1
abundance: NA
d_gene: NA
v_gene: TRBV30

CDR3aa: CASSIAGSPLGYTF
CDR3nt: TGTGCCAGCAGTATTGCCGGCAGCCCTCTTGGCTACACCTTC
j_gene: TRBJ1-2
abundance: NA
d_gene: NA
v_gene: TRBV27

CDR3aa: CAISDRQTRQETQYF
CDR3nt: TGTGCCATCAGTGACCGACAGACTAGACAAGAGACCCAGTACTTC
j_gene: TRBJ2-5
abundance: NA
d_gene: NA
v_gene: TRBV10-3

CDR3aa: CASSPRGRGTDTQYF
CDR3nt: TGTGCCAGCAGTCCGCGGGGGCGCGGCACAGATACGCAGTATTTT
j_gene: TRBJ2-3
abundance: NA
d_gene: NA
v_gene: TRBV6-5

CDR3aa: CASSQSADGTQYF
CDR3nt: TGTGCCAGCAGCCAATCGGCGGACGGTACCCAGTACTTC
j_gene: TRBJ2-5
abundance: NA
d_gene: NA
v_gene: TRBV16

CDR3aa: CASSLGGAYSPLHF
CDR3nt: TGTGCCAGCAGCCTCGGGGGGGCTTATTCACCCCTCCACTTT
j_gene: TRBJ1-6
abundance: NA
d_gene: NA
v_gene: TRBV5-4

CDR3aa: CATSSSGRARGGELFF
CDR3nt: TGTGCCACCAGTTCTAGCGGGAGGGCCCGCGGCGGGGAGCTGTTTTTT
j_gene: TRBJ2-2
abundance: NA
d_gene: TRBD2
v_gene: TRBV24-1

CDR3aa: CAWSRSGNQPQHF
CDR3nt: TGTGCCTGGAGTAGATCAGGGAATCAGCCCCAGCATTTT
j_gene: TRBJ1-5
abundance: NA
d_gene: NA
v_gene: TRBV30

CDR3aa: CASSFQGASTEAFF
CDR3nt: TGTGCCAGCAGCTTCCAGGGGGCCAGCACTGAAGCTTTCTTT
j_gene: TRBJ1-1
abundance: NA
d_gene: TRBD1
v_gene: TRBV7-9

CDR3aa: CASSSTGENSPLHF
CDR3nt: TGTGCCAGCAGCAGTACAGGGGAGAATTCACCCCTCCACTTT
j_gene: TRBJ1-6
abundance: NA
d_gene: TRBD1
v_gene: TRBV25-1

CDR3aa: CASSQPGSLYGQYF
CDR3nt: TGTGCCAGCTCTCAACCGGGGAGCTTGTATGGCCAGTACTTC
j_gene: TRBJ2-5
abundance: NA
d_gene: NA
v_gene: TRBV18

CDR3aa: CASSWPGQELQPQHF
CDR3nt: TGTGCCAGCAGTTGGCCGGGACAGGAACTTCAGCCCCAGCATTTT
j_gene: TRBJ1-5
abundance: NA
d_gene: TRBD1
v_gene: TRBV6-5

CDR3aa: CASSEQGSEKLFF
CDR3nt: TGTGCCAGCAGTGAACAGGGTAGCGAAAAACTGTTTTTT
j_gene: TRBJ1-4
abundance: NA
d_gene: NA
v_gene: TRBV2

CDR3aa: CASSPYLGTGDNSPLHF
CDR3nt: TGCGCCAGCAGCCCCTACCTCGGGACAGGGGACAATTCACCCCTCCACTTT
j_gene: TRBJ1-6
abundance: NA
d_gene: TRBD1
v_gene: TRBV4-1

CDR3aa: CATRDRRRGEEQFF
CDR3nt: TGTGCCACCCGGGACCGAAGGCGGGGTGAAGAGCAGTTCTTC
j_gene: TRBJ2-1
abundance: NA
d_gene: NA
v_gene: TRBV19

CDR3aa: CASTPLAGGNQPQHF
CDR3nt: TGTGCCAGTACCCCTCTCGCGGGGGGAAATCAGCCCCAGCATTTT
j_gene: TRBJ1-5
abundance: once
d_gene: NA
v_gene: TRBV19

CDR3aa: CASSKVANTEAFF
CDR3nt: TGTGCCAGTAGTAAGGTAGCGAACACTGAAGCTTTCTTT
j_gene: TRBJ1-1
abundance: NA
d_gene: NA
v_gene: TRBV19

CDR3aa: CASSSLGTGTSTDTQYF
CDR3nt: TGTGCCAGCAGCTCCCTCGGGACGGGTACCAGCACAGATACGCAGTATTTT
j_gene: TRBJ2-3
abundance: NA
d_gene: NA
v_gene: TRBV7-6

CDR3aa: CASSEGADRGSGELFF
CDR3nt: TGTGCCAGCAGTGAAGGGGCGGACAGGGGTTCCGGGGAGCTGTTTTTT
j_gene: TRBJ2-2
abundance: once
d_gene: TRBD1
v_gene: TRBV6-1

CDR3aa: CASSAAPGRGSTDTQYF
CDR3nt: TGTGCCAGCAGTGCTGCCCCCGGGAGAGGTAGCACAGATACGCAGTATTTT
j_gene: TRBJ2-3
abundance: NA
d_gene: NA
v_gene: TRBV19

CDR3aa: CASSPRGGSGKETQYF
CDR3nt: TGTGCCAGCAGCCCGAGAGGGGGTAGCGGAAAAGAGACCCAGTACTTC
j_gene: TRBJ2-5
abundance: NA
d_gene: NA
v_gene: TRBV7-3

CDR3aa: CAISESRQPQHF
CDR3nt: TGTGCCATCAGTGAGTCTAGACAGCCCCAGCATTTT
j_gene: TRBJ1-5
abundance: NA
d_gene: NA
v_gene: TRBV10-3

CDR3aa: CASSFRPPLYEQYF
CDR3nt: TGTGCCAGCAGCTTTCGTCCCCCTCTCTACGAGCAGTACTTC
j_gene: TRBJ2-7
abundance: few
d_gene: NA
v_gene: TRBV11-3

CDR3aa: CATSDQGQGEKQYF
CDR3nt: TGTGCCACCAGTGACCAGGGACAGGGGGAAAAGCAGTACTTC
j_gene: TRBJ2-7
abundance: NA
d_gene: TRBD1
v_gene: TRBV24-1

CDR3aa: CASSLRQTNSPLHF
CDR3nt: TGTGCCAGCAGCTTAAGACAGACCAATTCACCCCTCCACTTT
j_gene: TRBJ1-6
abundance: many
d_gene: NA
v_gene: TRBV6-2/TRBV6-3

CDR3aa: CASGGFYNEQFF
CDR3nt: TGTGCCAGCGGCGGCTTCTACAATGAGCAGTTCTTC
j_gene: TRBJ2-1
abundance: NA
d_gene: NA
v_gene: TRBV2

CDR3aa: CASSPILRTPSSYEQYF
CDR3nt: TGTGCCAGCAGCCCAATACTCCGGACACCGAGCTCCTACGAGCAGTACTTC
j_gene: TRBJ2-7
abundance: NA
d_gene: NA
v_gene: TRBV7-6

CDR3aa: CSSIPLGLAGGSGQGTQYF
CDR3nt: TGCAGCTCCATACCGCTAGGACTAGCGGGGGGGTCAGGGCAAGGTACGCAGTATTTT
j_gene: TRBJ2-3
abundance: NA
d_gene: TRBD2
v_gene: TRBV29-1

CDR3aa: CASGEGPLGGNEQFF
CDR3nt: TGTGCCAGCGGAGAGGGACCTTTAGGGGGCAATGAGCAGTTCTTC
j_gene: TRBJ2-1
abundance: once
d_gene: NA
v_gene: TRBV9

CDR3aa: CASSPDRGRTEAFF
CDR3nt: TGTGCCAGCTCACCGGACAGGGGGCGGACTGAAGCTTTCTTT
j_gene: TRBJ1-1
abundance: NA
d_gene: TRBD1
v_gene: TRBV18

CDR3aa: CASSLFQGPTYEQYF
CDR3nt: TGTGCTAGCAGCCTCTTCCAGGGCCCTACCTACGAGCAGTACTTC
j_gene: TRBJ2-7
abundance: once
d_gene: NA
v_gene: TRBV7-7

CDR3aa: CASSVSQGNQPQHF
CDR3nt: TGTGCCAGCAGCGTATCACAGGGCAATCAGCCCCAGCATTTT
j_gene: TRBJ1-5
abundance: NA
d_gene: NA
v_gene: TRBV7-2

CDR3aa: CASSPEGRYGYTF
CDR3nt: TGTGCCAGCAGTCCGGAAGGCCGATATGGCTACACCTTC
j_gene: TRBJ1-2
abundance: NA
d_gene: NA
v_gene: TRBV12-3/TRBV12-4

CDR3aa: CASSWGAEANYGYTF
CDR3nt: TGTGCCAGCTCTTGGGGGGCGGAAGCTAACTATGGCTACACCTTC
j_gene: TRBJ1-2
abundance: NA
d_gene: NA
v_gene: TRBV6-5

CDR3aa: CASSSQDRYEQYF
CDR3nt: TGTGCCAGCAGCTCTCAGGATCGCTACGAGCAGTACTTC
j_gene: TRBJ2-7
abundance: NA
d_gene: NA
v_gene: TRBV5-6

CDR3aa: CASSQVWGSNYEQYF
CDR3nt: TGCGCCAGCAGCCAAGTTTGGGGGAGCAACTACGAGCAGTACTTC
j_gene: TRBJ2-7
abundance: once
d_gene: NA
v_gene: TRBV4-1

CDR3aa: CASSFTSSYNSPLHF
CDR3nt: TGTGCCAGCAGCTTTACAAGCTCCTATAATTCACCCCTCCACTTT
j_gene: TRBJ1-6
abundance: NA
d_gene: NA
v_gene: TRBV7-9

CDR3aa: CATSILGNEKLFF
CDR3nt: TGTGCCACCAGCATCCTTGGCAATGAAAAACTGTTTTTT
j_gene: TRBJ1-4
abundance: NA
d_gene: NA
v_gene: TRBV15

CDR3aa: CASSDDRATGGYTF
CDR3nt: TGTGCCAGCAGTGACGACAGGGCCACTGGGGGCTACACCTTC
j_gene: TRBJ1-2
abundance: few
d_gene: TRBD1
v_gene: TRBV6-1

CDR3aa: CASSLDLGKQETQYF
CDR3nt: TGTGCCAGCAGCTTGGATTTGGGGAAGCAAGAGACCCAGTACTTC
j_gene: TRBJ2-5
abundance: few
d_gene: NA
v_gene: TRBV5-4

CDR3aa: CASTPGGMSNQPQHF
CDR3nt: TGTGCCAGCACCCCAGGGGGAATGAGCAATCAGCCCCAGCATTTT
j_gene: TRBJ1-5
abundance: NA
d_gene: TRBD1
v_gene: TRBV28

CDR3aa: CASGHPGETQYF
CDR3nt: TGTGCCAGCGGACACCCGGGGGAGACCCAGTACTTC
j_gene: TRBJ2-5
abundance: NA
d_gene: NA
v_gene: TRBV3-1/TRBV3-2

CDR3aa: CASSLQGAYEQYF
CDR3nt: TGTGCCAGCAGTTTACAGGGGGCCTACGAGCAGTACTTC
j_gene: TRBJ2-7
abundance: NA
d_gene: TRBD1
v_gene: TRBV27

CDR3aa: CASSYSPLNTEAFF
CDR3nt: TGTGCCAGCAGTTACTCTCCCCTGAACACTGAAGCTTTCTTT
j_gene: TRBJ1-1
abundance: NA
d_gene: NA
v_gene: TRBV6-5

CDR3aa: CASSQAGQAVQRFNNEQFF
CDR3nt: TGCGCCAGCAGCCAGGCGGGACAGGCGGTCCAAAGGTTCAACAATGAGCAGTTCTTC
j_gene: TRBJ2-1
abundance: NA
d_gene: TRBD1
v_gene: TRBV4-1

CDR3aa: CASSPESGANVLTF
CDR3nt: TGTGCCAGCAGCCCGGAGTCCGGGGCCAACGTCCTGACTTTC
j_gene: TRBJ2-6
abundance: NA
d_gene: NA
v_gene: TRBV6-2/TRBV6-3

CDR3aa: CASKGRGLGGYTF
CDR3nt: TGTGCCAGTAAAGGCAGGGGGCTCGGTGGCTACACCTTC
j_gene: TRBJ1-2
abundance: NA
d_gene: TRBD1
v_gene: TRBV19

CDR3aa: CAITRDRNEKLFF
CDR3nt: TGTGCCATCACTAGAGACAGAAATGAAAAACTGTTTTTT
j_gene: TRBJ1-4
abundance: NA
d_gene: NA
v_gene: TRBV10-3

CDR3aa: CASSPDRGVEQYF
CDR3nt: TGTGCCAGCAGCCCGGACAGGGGAGTGGAGCAGTACTTC
j_gene: TRBJ2-7
abundance: NA
d_gene: TRBD1
v_gene: TRBV7-3

CDR3aa: CASRTWDRGGTEAFF
CDR3nt: TGTGCCAGCAGAACCTGGGACAGGGGGGGCACTGAAGCTTTCTTT
j_gene: TRBJ1-1
abundance: NA
d_gene: TRBD1
v_gene: TRBV2